The entry below gives a single T cell receptor beta chain sequence along with its context. It lacks a known antigen. No base qualities exist here, and no much larger clone lies one base off it. The Qiagen DNeasy kit was used to extract genomic DNA both from unsorted PBMCs and from the negatively selected CD4+ and CD8+ fractions. TCR beta CDR3 regions were subjected to amplification by immunoSEQ multiplex PCR with primers that anneal to V and J segments. A synthetic immune receptor repertoire was used to minimize amplification bias, and any remaining bias was removed computationally after sequencing. On the authors' methods: Custom Python scripts were used to quantify repertoire diversity as the Shannon entropy index. Unsorted, CD4+ and CD8+ repertoires were examined separately, except in combined analyses, for which CD4+ and CD8+ sequences were merged in silico. A clone counted as expanded when the clone's frequency after treatment rose at least 2-fold relative to C1D1, and clones undetected at baseline were given a pseudocount of 0.5. Clones with 0 or 1 copy at C1D1 were defined as singleton clones, while clones with 2 or more copies were defined as non-singleton clones. Clones expanded in unsorted samples were labelled as CD4+, CD8+ or unknown by matching protein sequences in sorted samples from the same patient. Wilcoxon tests on paired samples were used to test diversity changes from C1D1 to C4D1. Held by TCRdb, this immuneACCESS table contains in-frame sequences only and omits some clones. Under half of the omission traces to an unresolved V gene where checked; the cause of the rest is unknown. The V and J calls and clone size were taken over from that table, and D and trimming were inferred from the DNA. The sample table lists tens of thousands of clones, around nine tenths of them with a count of one. Clones ranked in the top ten supply approximately 8.4% of the sample.

The data are from a study of PD-1 blockade in classical Hodgkin lymphoma (TCRdb year 2020). In terms of the full investigation: Nivolumab dosing was 3 mg/kg intravenously every 2 weeks, continuing until either disease progression or unacceptable toxicity. A peripheral blood immune signature of response to PD-1 blockade in classical Hodgkin lymphoma was defined using TCR beta sequencing and CyTOF. Here is what the overall study found, with its caveats: Baseline diversity similar to that of newly diagnosed patients was observed in trial patients achieving complete response, whereas significantly lower diversity was observed in partial responders and progressors. By C4D1, a significant rise was seen in CD4+ TCR diversity but not in CD8+ TCR diversity (p=0.0027 vs p=0.16), and the rise was most apparent among complete responders (p=0.02). Lower diversity was seen in patients whose nivolumab began less than 1 year after ASCT, and these patients were left out of later analyses so that immune reconstitution would not confound the results. The study was limited to a single clinical trial cohort, and causes of repertoire differences, possibly disease activity or prior therapy, remained undefined. Newly diagnosed patients were reported to have lower baseline TCR diversity than healthy donors, and relapsed/refractory patients were reported to have lower baseline TCR diversity still.

The CDR3 starts with the cysteine, ends with the phenylalanine, and has 14 residues. Only the CDR3 DNA is retained, 42 bases long and in frame from the first base. Trimming costs V 1 base and J 3 bases, and their ends lie 7 bases apart. The germline V gene yields SGHRS for CDR1 and YFSETQ for CDR2. According to the study, the label for this sample's time point signals: cycle 4 day 1 (C4D1), after less than 7 weeks of nivolumab. All trial patients had relapsed after autologous stem cell transplantation, with cohorts A, B and C differing in prior brentuximab vedotin exposure. The trial cohort was composed of about 53 patients with relapsed/refractory classical Hodgkin lymphoma, for whom complete response, partial response or progressive disease was recorded as best overall response. Trial patients were treated with single-agent nivolumab in the multi-cohort phase II CheckMate 205 trial. An independent review committee assessed best overall response using the 2007 International Working Group response criteria. PBMCs from the trial were collected at three points: immediately before nivolumab initiation (C1D1), and during therapy at cycle 2 day 1 and cycle 4 day 1. Peripheral blood was collected in 8 mL Vacutainer Cell Preparation Tubes, from which PBMCs were isolated by centrifugation and then cryopreserved.

Here the chain combines TRBV5-1 and TRBJ1-4; a weak D assignment points to TRBD1 (5 bases agree). This clonotype was sampled from a human donor with classical Hodgkin lymphoma. This material consisted of peripheral blood mononuclear cells (PBMCs), taken before the fourth cycle of nivolumab. The bases are TGCGCCAGCAGCTTGTGGGGGGCTAATGAAAAACTGTTTTTT. Its protein is CASSLWGANEKLFF.